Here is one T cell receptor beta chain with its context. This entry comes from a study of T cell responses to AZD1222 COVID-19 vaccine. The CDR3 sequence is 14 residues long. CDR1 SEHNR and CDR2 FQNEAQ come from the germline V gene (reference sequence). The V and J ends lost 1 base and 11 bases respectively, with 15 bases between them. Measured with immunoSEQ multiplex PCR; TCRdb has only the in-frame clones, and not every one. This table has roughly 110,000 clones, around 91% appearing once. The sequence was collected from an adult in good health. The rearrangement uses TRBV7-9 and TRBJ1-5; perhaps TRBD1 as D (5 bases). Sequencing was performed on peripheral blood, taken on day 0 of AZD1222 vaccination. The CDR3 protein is CASSLGGFGAAQHF. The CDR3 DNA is TGTGCCAGCAGCTTAGGGGGTTTTGGGGCGGCCCAGCATTTT.